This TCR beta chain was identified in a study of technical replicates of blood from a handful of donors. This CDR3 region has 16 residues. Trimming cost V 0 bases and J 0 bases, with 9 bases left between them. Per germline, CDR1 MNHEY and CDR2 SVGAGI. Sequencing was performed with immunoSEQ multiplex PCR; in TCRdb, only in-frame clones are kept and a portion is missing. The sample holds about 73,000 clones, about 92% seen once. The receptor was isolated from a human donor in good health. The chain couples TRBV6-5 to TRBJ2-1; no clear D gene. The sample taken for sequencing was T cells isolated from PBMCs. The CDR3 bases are TGTGCCAGCAGTTACTCTGGCAGAAGCTCCTACAATGAGCAGTTCTTC. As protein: CASSYSGRSSYNEQFF.